This T cell receptor beta chain was observed in a study of cytomegalovirus exposure and HLA in healthy donors. Profiled with immunoSEQ multiplex PCR; TCRdb holds only in-frame clones, not every one. The sample carries 130,000 to 150,000 clones, 89% recorded once. This clone appeared once. Germline loops: CDR1 SGHVS, CDR2 FQNEAQ. Losses at the gene ends were 3 bases for V and 1 base for J; bases not matched to a gene: 2. The CDR3 totals 15 residues. The sequence came from a young woman in good health and CMV-seropositive. The chain links TRBV7-8 to TRBJ1-4, with 7 positions matching TRBD1. Sequenced input: PBMCs. The CDR3 loop is CASSLRDRTNEKLFF. In DNA form, the CDR3 reads TGTGCCAGCAGCTTGAGGGACAGAACTAATGAAAAACTGTTTTTT. The full variable domain, its missing parts supplied by reference TRBV7-8 and TRBJ1-4, is GAGVSQSPRYKVAKRGQDVALRCDPISGHVSLFWYQQALGQGPEFLTYFQNEAQLDKSGLPSDRFFAERPEGSVSTLKIQRTQQEDSAVYLCASSLRDRTNEKLFFGSGTQLSVL.